This TCR beta chain was obtained from a study of blood T cell repertoires in COVID-19. Across the study: Specimens from acute and convalescent COVID-19 originated in the United States, Italy and Spain. In each case, the material was cDNA or gDNA derived from T cells, B-cell-depleted T cells, or PBMCs.

Per the authors' pipeline: Reference gene primer amplification gave estimated nucleated cell counts. The assay was immunoSEQ multiplex PCR, and TCRdb's table has in-frame clones only and misses some. Clone size and V and J calls were adopted from that table, with D and trimming inferred from the DNA. The profile shows about 62,000 clones, more than 80% of them singletons. The sequencing sample was made of peripheral blood. The origin of this receptor is an elderly woman with acute or convalescent COVID-19.

Here the CDR3 reads CASSLLSGNTIYF. The CDR3 coding sequence is TGTGCCAGCAGTCTTCTATCTGGAAACACCATATATTTT. The rearrangement uses TRBV12-3 or TRBV12-4 and TRBJ1-3, with D unclear. The CDR3 runs 13 residues. Trimming removed 5 bases at V and 1 base at J, with 6 bases between.